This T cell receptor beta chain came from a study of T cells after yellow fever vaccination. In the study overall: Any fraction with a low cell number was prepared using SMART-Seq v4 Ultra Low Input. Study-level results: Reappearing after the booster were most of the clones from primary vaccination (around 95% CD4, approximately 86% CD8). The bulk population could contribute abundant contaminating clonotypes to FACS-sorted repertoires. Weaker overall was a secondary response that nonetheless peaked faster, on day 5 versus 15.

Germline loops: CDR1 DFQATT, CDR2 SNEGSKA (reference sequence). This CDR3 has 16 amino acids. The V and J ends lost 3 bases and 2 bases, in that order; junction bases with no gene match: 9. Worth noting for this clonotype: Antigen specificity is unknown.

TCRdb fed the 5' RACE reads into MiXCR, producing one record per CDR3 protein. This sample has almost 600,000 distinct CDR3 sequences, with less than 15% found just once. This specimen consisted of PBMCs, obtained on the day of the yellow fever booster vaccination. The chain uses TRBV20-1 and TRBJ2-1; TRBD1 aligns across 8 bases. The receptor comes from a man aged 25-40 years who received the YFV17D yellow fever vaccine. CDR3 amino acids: CSARLPNRGAYNEQFF. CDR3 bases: TGCAGTGCTAGGCTCCCAAACAGGGGGGCCTACAATGAGCAGTTCTTC.